The clone carrying this T cell receptor beta chain was counted only a few times. The sample comes from a study of T cells after yellow fever vaccination. Study at large: Researchers used SMART-Seq v4 Ultra Low Input to prepare fractions that had low cell numbers.

TCRdb processed the 5' RACE reads anew with MiXCR; each CDR3 protein has one entry. The sample records some 350,000 distinct CDR3 sequences, 8.7% being singletons. This CDR3 has 17 residues. CDR1 and CDR2 from the germline V gene are MGHRA and YSYEKL. Trimming removed 0 bases from V and 6 bases from J; junction bases left unmatched: 10. This clonotype was sampled from a man younger than 30 who received the YFV17D yellow fever vaccine. The specimen comprised PBMCs, sampled on the day of the first yellow fever vaccination. The chain uses TRBV4-1 and TRBJ1-2; TRBD1 agrees at 10 bases. CDR3 DNA sequence: TGCGCCAGCAGCCAAGAGGGGCCCGCCGGGACAGGGGATGGCTACACCTTC. It specifies CASSQEGPAGTGDGYTF.